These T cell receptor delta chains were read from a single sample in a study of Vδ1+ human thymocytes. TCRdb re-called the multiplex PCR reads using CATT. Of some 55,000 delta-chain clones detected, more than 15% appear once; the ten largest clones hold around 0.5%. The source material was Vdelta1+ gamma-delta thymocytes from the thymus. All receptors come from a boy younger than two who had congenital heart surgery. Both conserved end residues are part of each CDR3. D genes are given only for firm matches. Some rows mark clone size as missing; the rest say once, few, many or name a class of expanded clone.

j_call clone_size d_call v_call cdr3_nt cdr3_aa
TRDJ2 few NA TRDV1 TGTGCTCTTGGGGAACGGGGGAATACTGGGTGTGCTTTGACAGCACAACTCTTCTTT CALGERGNTGCALTAQLFF
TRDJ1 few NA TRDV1 TGTGCTCTTGGGGAGCCCGATGGCACCGATAAACTCATCTTT CALGEPDGTDKLIF
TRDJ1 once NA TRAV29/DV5 TGTGCAGCAAAGGGGGCCCCCTTCCTATGCGTACTGGGGGATAAACTCATCTTT CAAKGAPFLCVLGDKLIF
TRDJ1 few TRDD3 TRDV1 TGTGCTCTTGGGAACAACTGGGGGATCCTGTACACCGATAAACTCATCTTT CALGNNWGILYTDKLIF
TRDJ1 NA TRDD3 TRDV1 TGTGCTCTTGGGGGCTCTTCCCAGACCGTTCTGGGGGGGCATCCGTACACCGATAAACTCATCTTT CALGGSSQTVLGGHPYTDKLIF
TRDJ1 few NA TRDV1 TGTGCTCTCGCCCTGAGGCCTTCCCTTATGTACACCGATAAACTCATCTTT CALALRPSLMYTDKLIF
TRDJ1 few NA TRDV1 TGTGCTCTTGGGGAACTGGCCTTTTACACCGATAAACTCATCTTT CALGELAFYTDKLIF
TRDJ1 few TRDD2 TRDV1 TGTGCTCTTGGGGATCCTGGCCTTCCTACACTTGGCTGGGGCCTCTCGGTCGATAAACCCATCTTT CALGDPGLPTLGWGLSVDKPIF
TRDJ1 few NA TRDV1 TGTGCTCTTGGGGAACGGTCGATTACTGGCACCGATAAACTCATCTTT CALGERSITGTDKLIF
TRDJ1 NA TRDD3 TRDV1 TGTGCTCTTGGGGACCAACTTCCTACAGGTACTGGGGGATACTCCATTTACACCGATAAACTCATCTTT CALGDQLPTGTGGYSIYTDKLIF
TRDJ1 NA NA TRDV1 TGTGCTCTTGGGAGGGGACAATCCTATACCGAGAAACTCATCTTT CALGRGQSYTEKLIF
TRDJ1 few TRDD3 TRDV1 TGTGCTCTTGGGGAACTAGCGCAGTCGGGAAGGCTGGGGGATAGGAGGCGCGATAAACTCATCTTT CALGELAQSGRLGDRRRDKLIF
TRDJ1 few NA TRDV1 TGTGCTCTTGGGGGCACCTTTCCTAGTCTCGAGGAGGGGATTCATGGCACCGATAAACTCATCTTT CALGGTFPSLEEGIHGTDKLIF
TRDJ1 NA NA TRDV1 TGTGCTCTTGGGGAACTACCACCCGGGCCTAATAGGGGGACCGATAAACTCATCTTT CALGELPPGPNRGTDKLIF
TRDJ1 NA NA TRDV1 TGTGCTCTTGGGGGAACCTCCGGCGATAAACTCATCTTT CALGGTSGDKLIF
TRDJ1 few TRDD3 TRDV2 TGTGCCTGTGACACCGACTGGGGGCCTCCGGCCAACACCGATAAACTCATCTTT CACDTDWGPPANTDKLIF
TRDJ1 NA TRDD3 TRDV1 TGTGCTCTTGGGGAACTAGCAGTACTGGGGGAACCCTGCACCGATAAACTCATCTTT CALGELAVLGEPCTDKLIF
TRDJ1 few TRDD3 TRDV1 TGTGCTCTTGGGGAACTAGTCGGTCCGCCCTCGTGGGGGATGGCCAATAAACTCATCTTT CALGELVGPPSWGMANKLIF
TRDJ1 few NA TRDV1 TGTGCTCTTGGGGAAATCCATTCAGGGCCTGGCGGGTACACCGATAAACTCATCTTT CALGEIHSGPGGYTDKLIF
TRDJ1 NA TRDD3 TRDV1 TGTGCTCTTGGGAAACGGGGGGGGGGGATACGTTGGACCGATAAACTCATCTTT CALGKRGGGIRWTDKLIF
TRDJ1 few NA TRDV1 TGTGCTCTTGGGGGACTACGGCTGGGGGATAAACTCATCTTT CALGGLRLGDKLIF
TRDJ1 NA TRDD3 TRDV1 TGTGCTCTTGGGGAATCAACCCTACCCGACTGGGGGATACAGGGAGGGAACACCGATAAACTCATCTTT CALGESTLPDWGIQGGNTDKLIF
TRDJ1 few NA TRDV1 TGTGCTCTTGGGGGGACGCCTTCCCACACCGATAAACTCATCTTT CALGGTPSHTDKLIF
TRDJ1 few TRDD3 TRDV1 TGTGCTCTTGGGACAATTTTTTTCCGTTACTGGGGGATATCCGATAAACTCATCTTT CALGTIFFRYWGISDKLIF